The sequence of this TCR beta chain was determined in a study of T cell clones after liver transplantation. Points from the study as a whole: Donor-reactive sequences fell more than third party-reactive ones, suggesting partial deletion.

With regard to this clone: Its specificity is unknown.

Unmatched junction bases numbered 8, after V lost 3 bases and J lost 0 bases. The germline V gene encodes CDR1 SGHVS and CDR2 FQNEAQ. This CDR3 is 18 amino acids long. Here immunoSEQ multiplex PCR was the method, and the copy in TCRdb shows in-frame clones only, minus some. The sample has around 97,000 clones, 84% seen once. Specimen: CD4+ T cells from blood, collected approximately 50 months after liver transplant. This TCR was recovered from a human patient who received a liver transplant. Some T cells may be transferred from the graft donor. The gene calls are TRBV7-8 and TRBJ2-6, with 7 bases fitting TRBD2. The CDR3 region is CASSLSGAVGSGANVLTF. Here the CDR3 DNA reads TGTGCCAGCAGCTTGAGCGGGGCGGTTGGCTCTGGGGCCAACGTCCTGACTTTC.